Listed below are T cell receptor beta chains from one sample, sequenced in a study of cytomegalovirus exposure and HLA in healthy donors. Sequencing was performed with immunoSEQ multiplex PCR; in TCRdb, only in-frame clones are kept and a portion is missing. The sample consists of about 98,000 clones, around 78% of them appearing once. Source material: PBMCs. These TCRs come from a man in his forties or fifties in good health and CMV-seronegative. Both conserved end residues are part of each CDR3. The D gene is left open where the match is weak. Expanded clones get a size class; other rows say once, few or many, or leave the size out.

J gene | V gene | clone size | D gene | CDR3 protein | CDR3 DNA
TRBJ2-5 | TRBV7-2 | . | . | CASSLGRGPYQETQYF | TGTGCCAGCAGCTTAGGCAGGGGACCCTACCAAGAGACCCAGTACTTC
TRBJ1-3 | TRBV29-1 | . | . | CSVDSGLRGNTIYF | TGCAGCGTTGATTCCGGTTTACGGGGAAACACCATATATTTT
TRBJ1-1 | TRBV19 | . | . | CASSRTRGLNTEAFF | TGTGCCAGTAGCCGGACCAGGGGATTGAACACTGAAGCTTTCTTT
TRBJ1-2 | TRBV6-5 | . | . | CASSRTDSGYTF | TGTGCCAGCAGCCGCACCGACTCTGGCTACACCTTC
TRBJ2-2 | TRBV9 | . | TRBD2 | CASSVTLPGLAGVAGELFF | TGTGCCAGCAGCGTAACCCTCCCGGGACTAGCGGGGGTAGCCGGGGAGCTGTTTTTT
TRBJ2-2 | TRBV19 | . | . | CASRIQANTGELFF | TGTGCCAGTAGGATCCAGGCGAACACCGGGGAGCTGTTTTTT
TRBJ2-3 | TRBV19 | few | . | CASSLDRISTDTQYF | TGTGCCAGTTCACTAGATAGAATTAGCACAGATACGCAGTATTTT
TRBJ2-5 | TRBV11-2 | . | . | CASSFGVVETQYF | TGTGCCAGCAGCTTCGGGGTCGTAGAGACCCAGTACTTC
TRBJ1-2 | TRBV27 | . | TRBD1 | CASTPGGYNYGYTF | TGTGCCAGCACCCCAGGGGGATACAACTATGGCTACACCTTC
TRBJ1-5 | TRBV19 | . | TRBD1 | CATKDRGRGNQPQHF | TGTGCCACCAAGGACAGGGGGCGAGGCAATCAGCCCCAGCATTTT
TRBJ2-4 | TRBV6-6 | . | TRBD1 | CASSTTGEAKNIQYF | TGTGCCAGCAGTACCACAGGGGAGGCCAAAAACATTCAGTACTTC